The present entry profiles one TCR beta chain with its context. Its antigen remains unidentified. With 4 bases removed from V and 2 bases from J, the gap between germline ends came to 8 bases. Germline CDR1 SQVTM, CDR2 ANQGSEA. The CDR3 is 13 residues long. This specimen belongs to a study of cytomegalovirus exposure and HLA in healthy donors. Points from the study as a whole: Earlier analysis looked at TCR beta V segments, and most were productive about 87% or about 30% of the time.

In the PCR, 60 Vbeta and 13 Jbeta primers were used. TCRdb's table, derived via immunoSEQ multiplex PCR, lists solely in-frame clones and lacks some. Counted here are 100,000 to 150,000 clones, roughly 82% occurring once; the ten biggest clones make up approximately 1%. Material: PBMCs. This receptor was obtained from a boy aged 5-17 years in good health and CMV-seronegative. This chain links TRBV29-1 with TRBJ2-2, with D perhaps matching TRBD2 (5 bases). As DNA, the CDR3 is TGCAGCGTTGCCACTAGTAACACCGGGGAGCTGTTTTTT. It is translated as CSVATSNTGELFF.